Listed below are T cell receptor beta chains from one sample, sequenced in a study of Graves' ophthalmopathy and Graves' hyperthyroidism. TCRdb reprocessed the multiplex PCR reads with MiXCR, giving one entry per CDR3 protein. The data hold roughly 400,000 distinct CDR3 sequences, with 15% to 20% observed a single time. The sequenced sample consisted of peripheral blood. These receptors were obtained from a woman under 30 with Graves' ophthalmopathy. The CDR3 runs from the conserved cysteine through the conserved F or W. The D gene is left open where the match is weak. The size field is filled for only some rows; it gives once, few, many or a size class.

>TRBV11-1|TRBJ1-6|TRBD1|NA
TGTGCCAGCAGTTCCGGGACAGGGGAAGGGTCCTATAATTCACCCCTCCACTTT
CASSSGTGEGSYNSPLHF
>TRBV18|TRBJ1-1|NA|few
TGTGCCAGCTCACCACAGGGTTCTGAAGCTTTCTTT
CASSPQGSEAFF
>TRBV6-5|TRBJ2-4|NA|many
TGTGCCAGCAGACAAGACCGGGTCGAAAACATTCAGTACTTC
CASRQDRVENIQYF
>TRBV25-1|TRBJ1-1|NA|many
TGTGCCAGCAGTGAGCCGCTGAGCCAGGGTGGCACTGAAGCTTTCTTT
CASSEPLSQGGTEAFF
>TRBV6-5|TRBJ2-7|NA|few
TGTGCCAGCAGTTACTCGAGTCAGGGGTCCTACGAGCAGTACTTC
CASSYSSQGSYEQYF
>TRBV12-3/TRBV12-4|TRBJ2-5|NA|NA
TGTGCCAGCAGTCAAACTGGTACCCAAGAGACCCAGTACTTC
CASSQTGTQETQYF
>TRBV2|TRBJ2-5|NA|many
TGTGCCAGCATCCTAGGGGTCCTTTTTGGGACCCAGTACTTC
CASILGVLFGTQYF
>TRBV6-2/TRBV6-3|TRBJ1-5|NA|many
TGTGCCAGCAGTTATCTCGACAGGTATAGCAATCAGCCCCAGCATTTT
CASSYLDRYSNQPQHF
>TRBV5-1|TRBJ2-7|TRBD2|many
TGCGCCAGCAGCTTGCTAGCGGAGAGCTCCTACGAGCAGTACTTC
CASSLLAESSYEQYF
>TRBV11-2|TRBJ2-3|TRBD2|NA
TGTGCCAGCAGCCCGGGACTAGCCACAGATACGCAGTATTTT
CASSPGLATDTQYF
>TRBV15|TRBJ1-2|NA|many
TGTGCCACCAGCAGAGATCGCCCCTGGAATGGCTACACCTTC
CATSRDRPWNGYTF
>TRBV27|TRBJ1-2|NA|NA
TGTGCCAGCAGTTCCCCGCTGATGAGAAATGGCTACACCTTC
CASSSPLMRNGYTF
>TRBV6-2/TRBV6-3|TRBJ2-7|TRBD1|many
TGTGCCAGCAGTTACTCATCAGGGACAGGGAGTCTCGAGCAGTACTTC
CASSYSSGTGSLEQYF
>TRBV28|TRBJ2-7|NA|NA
TGTGCCAGCAGTCCGGGCGGGACAGAGTACTTC
CASSPGGTEYF
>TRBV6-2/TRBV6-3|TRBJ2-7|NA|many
TGTGCCAGCAGCAGGACCATCGCTGGGCAGTACTTC
CASSRTIAGQYF
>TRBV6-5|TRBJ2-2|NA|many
TGTGCCAGCAGTTACCTTCAGAACACCGGGGAGCTGTTTTTT
CASSYLQNTGELFF
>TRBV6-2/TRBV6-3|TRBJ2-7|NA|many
TGTGCCAGCAGTTACGAGCCAAGCCTCTACGAGCAGTACTTC
CASSYEPSLYEQYF
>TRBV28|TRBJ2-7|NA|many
TGTGCCAGCAGTTCCCCAGACAGGACCTACGAGCAGTACTTC
CASSSPDRTYEQYF
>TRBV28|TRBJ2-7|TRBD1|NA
TGTGCCAGCAGTTTCTGGACAGGTGGAACCTACGAGCAGTACTTC
CASSFWTGGTYEQYF
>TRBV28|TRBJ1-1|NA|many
TGTGCCAGCAGTTTTGGGGCTGGGGTCAACACTGAAGCTTTCTTT
CASSFGAGVNTEAFF
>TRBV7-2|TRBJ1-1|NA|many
TGTGCCAGCAGCTTATCTGGGGCGAGGAACACTGAAGCTTTCTTT
CASSLSGARNTEAFF
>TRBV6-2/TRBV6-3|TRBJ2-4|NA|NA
TGTGCCAGCAGTTACAGCGGCGTACTAGCCAAAAACATTCAGTACTTC
CASSYSGVLAKNIQYF
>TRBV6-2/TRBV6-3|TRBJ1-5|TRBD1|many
TGTGCCAGCGGGGCCTTAACAGGGGATCAGGGGCATAGCAATCAGCCCCAGCATTTT
CASGALTGDQGHSNQPQHF
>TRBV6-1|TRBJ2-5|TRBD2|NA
TGTGCCAGCACCATGCAGCGGGAGAGAGAGACCCAGTACTTC
CASTMQRERETQYF
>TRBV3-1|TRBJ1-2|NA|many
TGTGCCAGCAGATACAGGACGGAGGAGTATGGCTACACCTTC
CASRYRTEEYGYTF
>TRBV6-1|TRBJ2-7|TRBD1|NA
TGTGCCAGCAAAGACCCCGGGACAGGAGCCTACGAGCAGTACTTC
CASKDPGTGAYEQYF
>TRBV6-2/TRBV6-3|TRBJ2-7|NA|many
TGTGCCAGCAGTTACTACCAACCCAACGAGCAGTACTTC
CASSYYQPNEQYF
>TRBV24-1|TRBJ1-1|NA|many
TGTGCCACCAGTGATTCGGGTCCTAACACTGAAGCTTTCTTT
CATSDSGPNTEAFF
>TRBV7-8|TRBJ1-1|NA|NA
TGTGCCAGCAGCTTAGTGAGGGGGGTTTCTTCTCCTGAAGCTTTCTTT
CASSLVRGVSSPEAFF
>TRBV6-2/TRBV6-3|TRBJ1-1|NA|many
TGTGCCAGCAGTTTTTCGGCCGGGCACACTGAAGCTTTCTTT
CASSFSAGHTEAFF
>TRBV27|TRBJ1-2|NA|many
TGTGCCAGCAGTTTGTCTGGGGGCAGTTACTATGGCTACACCTTC
CASSLSGGSYYGYTF
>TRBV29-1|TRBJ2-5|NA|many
TGCAGCGTTGAGAAGGACAGTCTCCAAGAGACCCAGTACTTC
CSVEKDSLQETQYF
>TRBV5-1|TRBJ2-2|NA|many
TGCGCCAGCAGCTTGGAAGACACTCGCACCGGGGAGCTGTTTTTT
CASSLEDTRTGELFF
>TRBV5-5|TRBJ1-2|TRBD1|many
TGTGCCAGCAGCTTGGCCGGGACAGGGCCCCTCTATGGCTACACCTTC
CASSLAGTGPLYGYTF
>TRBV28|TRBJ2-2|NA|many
TGTGCCAGCAGTGAGGTTGGCCCCTTGACGGGCACCGGGGAGCTGTTTTTT
CASSEVGPLTGTGELFF
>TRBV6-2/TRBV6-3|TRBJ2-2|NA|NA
TGTGCCAGCAGTTACCGGAGTACCCCCCACCCTAACACCGGGGAGCTGTTTTTT
CASSYRSTPHPNTGELFF
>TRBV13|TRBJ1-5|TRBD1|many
TGTGCCAGCAGCCAAAGGGGACAGGGGAATCAGCCCCAGCATTTT
CASSQRGQGNQPQHF
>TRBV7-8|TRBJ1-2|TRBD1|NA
TGTGCCAGCAGCTTAGAATGGGACAGCTATGGCTACACCTTC
CASSLEWDSYGYTF
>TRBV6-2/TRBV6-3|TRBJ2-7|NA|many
TGTGCCAGCAGTTCTCTAACTAGCCACTCCTACGAGCAGTACTTC
CASSSLTSHSYEQYF
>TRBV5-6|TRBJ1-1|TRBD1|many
TGTGCCAGCAGCTGGGACAGGGCTAACACTGAAGCTTTCTTT
CASSWDRANTEAFF
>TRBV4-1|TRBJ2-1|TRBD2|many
TGCGCCAGCAGCCAAGACCGGCGGGGGAGATCCTACAATGAGCAGTTCTTC
CASSQDRRGRSYNEQFF
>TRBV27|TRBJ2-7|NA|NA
TGTGCCAGCAGTAAATACCGGGGTACCTACGAGCAGTACTTC
CASSKYRGTYEQYF
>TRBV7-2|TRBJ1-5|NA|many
TGTGCCAGCAGCTTGGTGGGGTATGGACAGCCCCAGCATTTT
CASSLVGYGQPQHF
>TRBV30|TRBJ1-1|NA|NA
TGTGCCTGGGGTGGGTTGAGGACTGAAGCTTTCTTT
CAWGGLRTEAFF
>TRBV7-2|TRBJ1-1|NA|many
TGTGCCAGCTCCCTGAGGGGGAACACTGAAGCTTTCTTT
CASSLRGNTEAFF